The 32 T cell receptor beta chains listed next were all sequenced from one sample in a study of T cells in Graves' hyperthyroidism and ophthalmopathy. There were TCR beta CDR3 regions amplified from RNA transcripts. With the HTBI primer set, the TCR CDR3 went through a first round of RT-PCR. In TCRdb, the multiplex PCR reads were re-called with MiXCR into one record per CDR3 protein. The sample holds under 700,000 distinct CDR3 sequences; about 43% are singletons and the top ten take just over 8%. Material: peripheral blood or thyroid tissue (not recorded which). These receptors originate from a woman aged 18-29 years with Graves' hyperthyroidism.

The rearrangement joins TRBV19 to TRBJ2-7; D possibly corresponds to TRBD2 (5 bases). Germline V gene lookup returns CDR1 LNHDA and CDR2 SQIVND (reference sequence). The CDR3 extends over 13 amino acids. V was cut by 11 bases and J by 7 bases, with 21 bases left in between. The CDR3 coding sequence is TGTGCCTGGGTCCGGGGTAGCGCGGAAGAGCAGTACTTC. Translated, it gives CAWVRGSAEEQYF.

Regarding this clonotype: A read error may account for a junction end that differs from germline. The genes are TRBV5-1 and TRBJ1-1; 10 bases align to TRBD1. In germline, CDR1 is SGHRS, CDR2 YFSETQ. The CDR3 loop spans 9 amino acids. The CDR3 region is CASSVGQGF. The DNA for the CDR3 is TGCGCCAGCAGCGTGGGACAGGGGTTT.

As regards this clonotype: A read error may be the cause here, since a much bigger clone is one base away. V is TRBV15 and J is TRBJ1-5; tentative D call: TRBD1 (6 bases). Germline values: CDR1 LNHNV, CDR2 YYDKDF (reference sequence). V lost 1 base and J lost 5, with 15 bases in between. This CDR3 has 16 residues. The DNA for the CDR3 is TGTGCCACCAGCAGAGGGTCGCCCGGGGGCGATCAGCCCCAGCATTTT. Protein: CATSRGSPGGDQPQHF.

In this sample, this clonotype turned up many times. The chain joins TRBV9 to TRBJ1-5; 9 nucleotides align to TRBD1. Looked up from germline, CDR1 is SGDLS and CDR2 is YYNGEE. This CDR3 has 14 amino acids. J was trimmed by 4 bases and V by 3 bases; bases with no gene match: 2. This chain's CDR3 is CASSAGTGNQPQHF. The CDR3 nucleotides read TGTGCCAGCAGCGCAGGGACAGGGAATCAGCCCCAGCATTTT.

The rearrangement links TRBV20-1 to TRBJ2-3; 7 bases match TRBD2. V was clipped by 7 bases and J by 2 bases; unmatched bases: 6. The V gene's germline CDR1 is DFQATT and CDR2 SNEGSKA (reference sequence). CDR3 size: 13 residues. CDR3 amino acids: CSVRGTNTDTQYF. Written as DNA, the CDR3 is TGCAGTGTTCGGGGGACTAACACAGATACGCAGTATTTT.

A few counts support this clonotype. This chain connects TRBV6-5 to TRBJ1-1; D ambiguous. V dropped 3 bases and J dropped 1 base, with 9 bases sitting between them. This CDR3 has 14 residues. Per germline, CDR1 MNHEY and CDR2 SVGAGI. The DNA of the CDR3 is TGTGCCAGCAGTTATTCCGGGAGGAACACTGAAGCTTTCTTT. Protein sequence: CASSYSGRNTEAFF.

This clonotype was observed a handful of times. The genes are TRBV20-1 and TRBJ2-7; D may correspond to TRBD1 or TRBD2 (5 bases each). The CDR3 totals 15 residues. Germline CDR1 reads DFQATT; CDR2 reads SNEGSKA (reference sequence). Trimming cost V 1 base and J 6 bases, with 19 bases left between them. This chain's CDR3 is CSARVVGEFSREQYF. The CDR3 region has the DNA TGCAGTGCTAGAGTGGTAGGGGAGTTCTCTCGCGAGCAGTACTTC.

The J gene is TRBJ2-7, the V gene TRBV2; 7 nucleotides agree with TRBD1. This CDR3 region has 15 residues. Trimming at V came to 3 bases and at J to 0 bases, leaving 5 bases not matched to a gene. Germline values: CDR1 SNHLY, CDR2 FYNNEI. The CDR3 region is CASSDWAGGSYEQYF. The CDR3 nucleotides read TGTGCCAGCAGTGATTGGGCAGGGGGCTCCTACGAGCAGTACTTC.

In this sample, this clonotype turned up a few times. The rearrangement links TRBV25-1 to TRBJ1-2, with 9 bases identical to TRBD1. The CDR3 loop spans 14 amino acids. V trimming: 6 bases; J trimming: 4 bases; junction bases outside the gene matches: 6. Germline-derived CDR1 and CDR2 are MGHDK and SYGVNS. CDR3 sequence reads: CASSSTGGAYGYTF. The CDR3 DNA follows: TGTGCCAGCAGCTCTACAGGGGGCGCCTATGGCTACACCTTC.

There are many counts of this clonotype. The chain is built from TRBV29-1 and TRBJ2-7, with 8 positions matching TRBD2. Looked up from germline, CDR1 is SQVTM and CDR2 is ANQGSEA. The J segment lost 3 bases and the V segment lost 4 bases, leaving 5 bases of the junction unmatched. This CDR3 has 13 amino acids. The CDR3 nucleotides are TGCAGCGTTGTCTTGGGACTAGACTACGAGCAGTACTTC. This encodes CSVVLGLDYEQYF.

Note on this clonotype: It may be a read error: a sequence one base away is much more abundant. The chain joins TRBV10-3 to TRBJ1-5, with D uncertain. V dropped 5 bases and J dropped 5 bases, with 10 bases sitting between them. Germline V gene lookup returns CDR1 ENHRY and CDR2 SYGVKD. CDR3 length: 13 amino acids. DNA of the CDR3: TGTGCCATCAGTTTAGGGTCGTATCAGCCCCAGCATTTT. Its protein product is CAISLGSYQPQHF.

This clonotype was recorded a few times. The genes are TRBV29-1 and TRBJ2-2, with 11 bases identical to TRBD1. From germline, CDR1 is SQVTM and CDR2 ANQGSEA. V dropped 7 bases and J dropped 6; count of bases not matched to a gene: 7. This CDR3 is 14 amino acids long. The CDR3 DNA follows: TGCAGCGCTTGGGACAGGGGGTTCTCCGGGGAGCTGTTTTTT. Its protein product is CSAWDRGFSGELFF.

CDR3 in amino acids: CSARDVYEQYF. DNA of the CDR3: TGCAGTGCTAGAGACGTCTACGAGCAGTACTTC. The chain links TRBV20-1 to TRBJ2-7; D is unclear. V lost 0 bases, J lost 3 bases, and 3 bases lay in between. The CDR3 is made up of 11 amino acids. Germline CDR1 and CDR2: DFQATT and SNEGSKA (reference sequence).

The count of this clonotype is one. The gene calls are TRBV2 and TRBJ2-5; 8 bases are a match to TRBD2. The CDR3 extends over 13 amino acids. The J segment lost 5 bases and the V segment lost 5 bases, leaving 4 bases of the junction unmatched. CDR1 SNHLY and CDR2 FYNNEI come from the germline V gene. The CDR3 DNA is TGTGCCAGCAGTTACGGACTAGCTGAGACCCAGTACTTC. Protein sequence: CASSYGLAETQYF.

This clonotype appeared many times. The CDR3 DNA follows: TGTGCCAGCAGTGACGGATATAGCAATCAGCCCCAGCATTTT. Translating gives CASSDGYSNQPQHF. This chain joins TRBV2 and TRBJ1-5; D remains unclear. The CDR3 runs to 14 residues. V was shortened by 3 bases and J by 0 bases, with 6 bases between the two germline ends. CDR1 SNHLY and CDR2 FYNNEI come from the germline V gene.

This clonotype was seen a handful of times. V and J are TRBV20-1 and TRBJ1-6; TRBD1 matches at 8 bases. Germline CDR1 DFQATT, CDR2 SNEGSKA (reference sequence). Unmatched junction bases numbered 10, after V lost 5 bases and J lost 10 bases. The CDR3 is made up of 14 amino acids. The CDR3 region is CSAQGAWRKSPLHF. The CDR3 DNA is TGCAGTGCTCAGGGGGCTTGGCGTAAGTCACCCCTCCACTTT.

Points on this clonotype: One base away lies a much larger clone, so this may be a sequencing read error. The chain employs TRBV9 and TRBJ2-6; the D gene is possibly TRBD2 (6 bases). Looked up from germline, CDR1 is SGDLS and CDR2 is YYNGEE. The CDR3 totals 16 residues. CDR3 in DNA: TGTGCCAGCAGCCCGGGCGGGTCTTGGAGGGCCAACGTCCTGGCTTTC. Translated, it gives CASSPGGSWRANVLAF.

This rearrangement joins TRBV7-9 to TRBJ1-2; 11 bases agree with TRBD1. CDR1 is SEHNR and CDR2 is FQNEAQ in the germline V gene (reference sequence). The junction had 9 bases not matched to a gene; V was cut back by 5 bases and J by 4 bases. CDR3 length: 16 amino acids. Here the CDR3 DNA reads TGTGCCAGCAGCCCACCGGGACAGGGGGTCGGCTATGGCTACACCTTC. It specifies CASSPPGQGVGYGYTF.

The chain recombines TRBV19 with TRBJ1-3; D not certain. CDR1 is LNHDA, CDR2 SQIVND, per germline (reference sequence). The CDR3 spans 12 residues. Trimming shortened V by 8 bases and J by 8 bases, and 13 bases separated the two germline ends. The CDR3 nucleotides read TGTGCCAGTCAAGCGGGAGCGGACACCATATATTTT. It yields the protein CASQAGADTIYF.

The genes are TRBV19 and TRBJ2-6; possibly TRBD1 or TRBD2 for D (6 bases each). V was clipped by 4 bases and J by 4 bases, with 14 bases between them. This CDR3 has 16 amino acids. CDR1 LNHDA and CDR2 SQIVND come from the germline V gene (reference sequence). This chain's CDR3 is CASSNRGAEGANVLTF. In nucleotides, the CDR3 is TGTGCCAGTAGTAATAGGGGGGCTGAAGGGGCCAACGTCCTGACTTTC.

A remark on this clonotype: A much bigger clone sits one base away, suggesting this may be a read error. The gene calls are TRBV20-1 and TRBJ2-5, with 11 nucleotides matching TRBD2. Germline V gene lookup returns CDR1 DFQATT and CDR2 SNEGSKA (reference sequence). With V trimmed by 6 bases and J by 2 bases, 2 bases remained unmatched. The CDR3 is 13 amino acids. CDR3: CSATSGAQETQYF. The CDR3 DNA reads TGCAGTGCGACTAGCGGGGCTCAAGAGACCCAGTACTTC.

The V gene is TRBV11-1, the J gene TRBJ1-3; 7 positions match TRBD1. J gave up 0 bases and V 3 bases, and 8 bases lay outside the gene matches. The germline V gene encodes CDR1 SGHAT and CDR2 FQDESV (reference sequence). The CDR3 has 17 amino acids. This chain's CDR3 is CASSFPLGQVSGNTIYF. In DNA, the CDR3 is TGTGCCAGCAGCTTCCCCCTCGGACAGGTCTCTGGAAACACCATATATTTT.

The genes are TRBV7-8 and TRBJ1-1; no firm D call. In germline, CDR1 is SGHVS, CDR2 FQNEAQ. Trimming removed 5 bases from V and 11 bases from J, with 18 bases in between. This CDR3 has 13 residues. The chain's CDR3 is CASSGDKGDGAFF. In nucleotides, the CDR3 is TGTGCCAGCAGCGGTGACAAGGGAGACGGTGCTTTCTTT.

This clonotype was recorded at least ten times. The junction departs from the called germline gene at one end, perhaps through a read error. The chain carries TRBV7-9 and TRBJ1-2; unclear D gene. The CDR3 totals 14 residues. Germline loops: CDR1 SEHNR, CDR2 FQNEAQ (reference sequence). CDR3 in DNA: TGCGCCAGCAGCCAAGGTGAAGGGAACTATGGCTACACCTTC. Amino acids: CASSQGEGNYGYTF. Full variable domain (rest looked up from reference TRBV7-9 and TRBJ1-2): DTGVSQNPRHKITKRGQNVTFRCDPISEHNRLYWYRQTLGQGPEFLTYFQNEAQLEKSRLLSDRFSAERPKGSFSTLEIQRTEQGDSAMYLCASSQGEGNYGYTFGSGTRLTVV.

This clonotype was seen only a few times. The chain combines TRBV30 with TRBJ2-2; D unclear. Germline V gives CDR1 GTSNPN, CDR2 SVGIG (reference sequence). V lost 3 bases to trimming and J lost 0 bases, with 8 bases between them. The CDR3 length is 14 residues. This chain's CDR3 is CAWRRAANTGELFF. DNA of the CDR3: TGTGCCTGGAGGCGTGCTGCGAACACCGGGGAGCTGTTTTTT.

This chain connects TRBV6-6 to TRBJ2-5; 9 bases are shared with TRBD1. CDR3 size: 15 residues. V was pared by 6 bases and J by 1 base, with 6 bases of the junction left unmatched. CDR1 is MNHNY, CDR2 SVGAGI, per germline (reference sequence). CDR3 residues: CASRDPGQGQETQYF. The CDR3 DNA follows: TGTGCCAGCAGAGATCCGGGACAGGGCCAAGAGACCCAGTACTTC.

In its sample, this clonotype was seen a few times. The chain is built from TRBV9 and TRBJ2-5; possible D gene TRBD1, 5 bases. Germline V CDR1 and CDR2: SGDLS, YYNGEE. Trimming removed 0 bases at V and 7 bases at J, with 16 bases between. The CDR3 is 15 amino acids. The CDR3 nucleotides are TGTGCCAGCAGCGTAGGATTGGGGCCTCCGGGGACCCAGTACTTC. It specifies CASSVGLGPPGTQYF. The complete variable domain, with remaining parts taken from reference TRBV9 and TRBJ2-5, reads DSGVTQTPKHLITATGQRVTLRCSPRSGDLSVYWYQQSLDQGLQFLIQYYNGEERAKGNILERFSAQQFPDLHSELNLSSLELGDSALYFCASSVGLGPPGTQYFGPGTRLLVL.

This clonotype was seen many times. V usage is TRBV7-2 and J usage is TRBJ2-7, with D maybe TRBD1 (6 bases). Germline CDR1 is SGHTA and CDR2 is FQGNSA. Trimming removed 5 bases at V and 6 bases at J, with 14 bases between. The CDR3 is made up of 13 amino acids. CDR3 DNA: TGTGCCAGCAGCCAATACCAAGGGGGCGAGCAGTACTTC. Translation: CASSQYQGGEQYF. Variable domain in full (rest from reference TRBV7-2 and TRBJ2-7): GAGVSQSPSNKVTEKGKDVELRCDPISGHTALYWYRQSLGQGLEFLIYFQGNSAPDKSGLPSDRFSAERTGGSVSTLTIQRTQQEDSAVYLCASSQYQGGEQYFGPGTRLTVT.

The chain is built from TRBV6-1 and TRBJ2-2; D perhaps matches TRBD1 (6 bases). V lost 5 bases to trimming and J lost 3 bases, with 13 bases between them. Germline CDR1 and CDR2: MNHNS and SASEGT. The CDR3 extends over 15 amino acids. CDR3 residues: CASSYRRGDTGELFF. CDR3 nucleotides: TGTGCCAGCAGTTACCGCAGGGGCGACACCGGGGAGCTGTTTTTT.

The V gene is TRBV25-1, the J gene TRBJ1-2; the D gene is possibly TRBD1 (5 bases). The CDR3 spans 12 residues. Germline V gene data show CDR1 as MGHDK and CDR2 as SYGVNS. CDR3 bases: TGTGCTAGAGATACGAATGAGGGGAGCTACACCTTC. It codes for CARDTNEGSYTF.

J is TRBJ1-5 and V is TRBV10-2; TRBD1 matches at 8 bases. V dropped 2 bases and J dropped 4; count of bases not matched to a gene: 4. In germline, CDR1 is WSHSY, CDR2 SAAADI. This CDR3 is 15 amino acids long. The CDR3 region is CASSEGQGRNQPQHF. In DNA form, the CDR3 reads TGCGCCAGCAGTGAGGGACAGGGCAGAAATCAGCCCCAGCATTTT.

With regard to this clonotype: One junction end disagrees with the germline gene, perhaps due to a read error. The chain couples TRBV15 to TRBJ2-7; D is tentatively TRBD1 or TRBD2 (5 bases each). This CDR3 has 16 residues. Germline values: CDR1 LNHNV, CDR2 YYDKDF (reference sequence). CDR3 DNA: TGCGCCACCAGCAGAGCTCCCGGGGCGGGCTCCTACGAGCAGTACTTC. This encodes CATSRAPGAGSYEQYF.